This passage covers 20 T cell receptor beta chains from one sample sequenced in a study of T-cell reconstitution after alpha-beta-depleted transplantation in children. Unique molecular identifiers featured in how the TCRbeta library was prepared. From the PCR reads, TCRdb called clonotypes with MiXCR, one entry per CDR3 protein. The table lists more than 200,000 distinct CDR3 sequences, roughly 8.3% of them singletons. Sample: PBMCs, mostly from graft donor cells, taken 360 days after TCRalphabeta/CD19-depleted stem cell transplant. These receptors all stem from a male patient aged 2 to 9 who had a stem cell transplant for acute myeloid leukemia, so the T cells may come from the graft donor.

This rearrangement joins TRBV6-2 or TRBV6-3 to TRBJ2-6; 10 bases fit TRBD2. Germline CDR1 is MNHEY and CDR2 is SVGEGT. This CDR3 spans 18 amino acids. The junction had 6 bases not matched to a gene; V was cut back by 4 bases and J by 0 bases. CDR3: CASSSPSGGPSGANVLTF. The CDR3 DNA reads as TGTGCCAGCAGTTCTCCTAGCGGGGGCCCCTCTGGGGCCAACGTCCTGACTTTC.

This clonotype was detected a few times. The V call is TRBV5-1, the J call TRBJ2-2; D gene uncertain. This CDR3 spans 15 amino acids. V was cut by 1 base and J by 0 bases, with 7 bases left in between. Looked up from germline, CDR1 is SGHRS and CDR2 is YFSETQ. This chain's CDR3 is CASSLLGSNTGELFF. The CDR3 DNA sequence: TGCGCCAGCAGCTTGCTGGGCTCGAACACCGGGGAGCTGTTTTTT.

This chain links TRBV20-1 with TRBJ2-3, with TRBD2 as a possible D gene (5 bases). V was trimmed by 3 bases and J by 1 base, leaving 8 bases between them. Germline-derived CDR1 and CDR2 are DFQATT and SNEGSKA (reference sequence). The CDR3 length is 13 residues. The chain's CDR3 is CSASLARTDTQYF. CDR3 in DNA: TGCAGTGCTAGTCTAGCCCGCACAGATACGCAGTATTTT.

This clonotype has at least ten counts. The rearrangement uses TRBV19 and TRBJ2-2; 9 bases agree with TRBD2. V trimming: 3 bases; J trimming: 6 bases; junction bases outside the gene matches: 8. The CDR3 totals 16 residues. The germline V gene has CDR1 LNHDA and CDR2 SQIVND (reference sequence). The CDR3 loop is CASSIHPGLAAGELFF. The CDR3 DNA reads TGTGCCAGTAGTATCCACCCGGGACTAGCCGCCGGGGAGCTGTTTTTT.

Points on this clonotype: Given a much more abundant clone one base away, this may be a read error. The CDR3 here is CAISRTANTEAFF. CDR3 DNA sequence: TGTGCCATTAGCCGGACAGCTAACACTGAAGCTTTCTTT. V usage is TRBV19 and J usage is TRBJ1-1; D is perhaps TRBD1 (6 bases). Germline CDR1 is LNHDA and CDR2 is SQIVND (reference sequence). This CDR3 region has 13 residues. Between the trimmed V and J ends, which lost 10 bases and 2 bases, there was a span of 14 bases.

The V gene is TRBV5-1, the J gene TRBJ2-5; the match to TRBD1 covers 9 bases. This CDR3 has 15 amino acids. The V segment lost 2 bases and the J segment 2 bases; nucleotides outside the gene matches: 4. CDR1 and CDR2 from the germline V gene are SGHRS and YFSETQ. CDR3 DNA: TGCGCCAGCAGCTTATTCGGGACAGGGCAAGAGACCCAGTACTTC. It translates to CASSLFGTGQETQYF. The variable domain in full, completed from reference TRBV5-1 and TRBJ2-5, reads KAGVTQTPRYLIKTRGQQVTLSCSPISGHRSVSWYQQTPGQGLQFLFEYFSETQRNKGNFPGRFSGRQFSNSRSEMNVSTLELGDSALYLCASSLFGTGQETQYFGPGTRLLVL.

The chain employs TRBV7-2 and TRBJ2-7; 9 bases map to TRBD2. V was clipped by 8 bases and J by 3 bases; unmatched bases: 5. Germline V gives CDR1 SGHTA, CDR2 FQGNSA. The CDR3 consists of 13 residues. The DNA of the CDR3 is TGTGCCAGCGGACTAGCGCCGAGCTACGAGCAGTACGTC. This translates into CASGLAPSYEQYV.

This clonotype was detected only a few times. The CDR3 region is CSVVFNEQFF. Written as DNA, the CDR3 is TGCAGCGTGGTTTTCAATGAGCAGTTCTTC. This chain uses TRBV29-1 with TRBJ2-1; D ambiguous. V gave up 6 bases and J gave up 6 bases, with 6 bases separating them. Per the germline V gene, CDR1 is SQVTM and CDR2 is ANQGSEA. The CDR3 runs to 10 residues.

The chain links TRBV20-1 to TRBJ2-5; 7 bases map to TRBD1. CDR3 length: 14 amino acids. V was pared by 6 bases and J by 1 base, with 8 bases of the junction left unmatched. Germline V gene data show CDR1 as DFQATT and CDR2 as SNEGSKA (reference sequence). The CDR3 DNA reads as TGCAGTGCCCTGGACAGGACCACCCAAGAGACCCAGTACTTC. The encoded protein is CSALDRTTQETQYF.

As regards this clonotype: An end of the junction differs from the germline gene, which may be a read error. The genes are TRBV4-1 and TRBJ2-7; the match to TRBD1 covers 7 bases. CDR3 length: 19 amino acids. Germline V gene data show CDR1 as MGHRA and CDR2 as YSYEKL. The CDR3 reads CASSHRDSSSKESSHEQYF. The CDR3 nucleotides are TGCGCCAGCAGCCACCGGGACAGCTCTTCCAAAGAGAGCTCCCACGAGCAGTACTTC.

This clonotype showed up many times. The V and J genes are TRBV20-1 and TRBJ2-2; D remains ambiguous. V shed 7 bases and J shed 1 base, with 7 bases lying between them. The CDR3 is 12 residues long. Germline-derived CDR1 and CDR2 are DFQATT and SNEGSKA (reference sequence). The CDR3 protein is CSGLLNTGELFF. The CDR3 DNA reads as TGCAGTGGACTTTTGAACACCGGGGAGCTGTTTTTT.

This chain joins TRBV29-1 and TRBJ1-2; 10 nucleotides agree with TRBD1. Per germline, CDR1 SQVTM and CDR2 ANQGSEA. The CDR3 is 14 amino acids. Germline trimming cut 4 bases from V and 6 bases from J; bases unmatched to any gene: 8. Written as DNA, the CDR3 is TGCAGCGTTGGGGACAGGGGAATAGTGAATGGCTACACCTTC. Translation: CSVGDRGIVNGYTF.

In DNA, the CDR3 is TGTGCCAGCAGTTTGGGGAAACCGACAGATACGCAGTATTTT. Protein: CASSLGKPTDTQYF. The chain carries TRBV12-3 or TRBV12-4 and TRBJ2-3; D is ambiguous. The ends were cut back, 3 bases at V and 3 bases at J, with 10 bases in the middle. This CDR3 spans 14 amino acids.

This clonotype was recorded many times. CDR3 residues: CSARISGAFGQYF. CDR3 coding DNA: TGCAGTGCTAGGATTAGCGGAGCTTTTGGCCAGTACTTC. The chain links TRBV20-1 to TRBJ2-5, with D possibly TRBD2 on 6 matching bases. V was shortened by 3 bases and J by 10 bases, with 18 bases between the two germline ends. In germline, CDR1 is DFQATT, CDR2 SNEGSKA (reference sequence). This CDR3 is 13 amino acids long.

This clonotype was recorded a few times. The chain joins TRBV19 to TRBJ2-7, with TRBD2 as a possible D gene (6 bases). Germline loops: CDR1 LNHDA, CDR2 SQIVND (reference sequence). The CDR3 runs 15 residues. With 2 bases removed from V and 4 bases from J, the gap between germline ends came to 15 bases. The CDR3 sequence: CASSIRLVSAYEQYF. The CDR3 DNA sequence: TGTGCCAGTAGTATACGACTAGTCTCGGCATACGAGCAGTACTTC.

This clonotype was counted between two and nine times. The rearrangement links TRBV25-1 to TRBJ2-3; 8 nucleotides agree with TRBD1. CDR1 is MGHDK, CDR2 SYGVNS, per germline. With V trimmed by 10 bases and J by 5 bases, 5 bases remained unmatched. The CDR3 runs 12 residues. The CDR3 DNA sequence: TGTGCCACAGGGGGCTTTGGAGATACGCAGTATTTT. It translates to CATGGFGDTQYF.

The chain employs TRBV7-6 and TRBJ2-5; no definite D call. Germline V gene lookup returns CDR1 SGHVS and CDR2 FNYEAQ. V gave up 2 bases and J gave up 1 base, with 11 bases separating them. The CDR3 length is 15 residues. CDR3 bases: TGTGCCAGCAGCTTATTCCCTCTCTTCCAAGAGACCCAGTACTTC. This codes for CASSLFPLFQETQYF.

This clonotype has ten or more counts. The genes are TRBV10-3 and TRBJ2-3; D unclear. CDR3 length: 14 residues. Trimming stripped 4 bases from V and 4 bases from J, with 12 bases between. Germline CDR1 and CDR2: ENHRY and SYGVKD. CDR3 bases: TGTGCCATCAGTGGTGGTCGTCTTTCAGATACGCAGTATTTT. This encodes CAISGGRLSDTQYF.

The genes are TRBV20-1 and TRBJ2-3; possibly TRBD1 for D (5 bases). The germline V and J ends were trimmed by 0 bases and 6 bases, with 13 bases remaining between them. Germline V gene sequence: CDR1 DFQATT, CDR2 SNEGSKA (reference sequence). The CDR3 length is 14 residues. The CDR3 DNA reads as TGCAGTGCTAGAGAAGGGGCTAGTGCGGATACGCAGTATTTT. This encodes CSAREGASADTQYF.

In this sample, this clonotype turned up many times. J is TRBJ1-2 and V is TRBV20-1; D might be TRBD1 (5 bases). The CDR3 has 13 amino acids. Trimming took 0 bases from V and 3 from J, leaving 8 bases between them. Germline CDR1 DFQATT, CDR2 SNEGSKA (reference sequence). Here the CDR3 reads CSARDGADYGYTF. The CDR3 bases are TGCAGTGCTAGAGATGGGGCAGACTATGGCTACACCTTC.